This entry is about one TCR beta chain. These data originate in a study of blood T cell repertoires in COVID-19. Study summary: The United States, Italy and Spain were the sources of the acute and convalescent COVID-19 samples.

V was pared by 0 bases and J by 7 bases, with 7 bases of the junction left unmatched. Per germline, CDR1 LNHNV and CDR2 YYDKDF (reference sequence). This CDR3 contains 16 residues. Original data processing: Nucleated cell counts were estimated from reference gene primer amplification. Method: immunoSEQ multiplex PCR; TCRdb's copy keeps in-frame clones and lacks some. The D gene and trimming were derived from the DNA, and the V and J assignments and clone size from that table. The sample includes roughly 250,000 clones, less than 85% seen only once; the top ten take 4% to 6%. The TCR was taken from a woman aged 80 or over with active or convalescent COVID-19. V and J are TRBV15 and TRBJ1-5, with TRBD1 identical over 9 bases. Sequences were obtained from peripheral blood. CDR3 in amino acids: CATSRDPRQGEQPQHF. In DNA, the CDR3 is TGTGCCACCAGCAGAGATCCTCGACAGGGGGAACAGCCCCAGCATTTT. The full variable domain, with the rest looked up from reference TRBV15 and TRBJ1-5, is DAMVIQNPRYQVTQFGKPVTLSCSQTLNHNVMYWYQQKSSQAPKLLFHYYDKDFNNEADTPDNFQSRRPNTSFCFLDIRSPGLGDTAMYLCATSRDPRQGEQPQHFGDGTRLSIL.